These 13 T cell receptor beta chains were all obtained from the same sample, sequenced in a study of control samples from healthy donors and cancer patients. The data were produced by immunoSEQ multiplex PCR, yet TCRdb's version contains in-frame clones alone and is incomplete. The repertoire holds approximately 100,000 clones, with around 89% as singletons. The sequenced material came from blood. All receptors derive from a woman aged 45-65 years in good health.

The chain is built from TRBV5-6 and TRBJ2-5; TRBD2 matches 8 bases. Germline V gene lookup returns CDR1 SGHDT and CDR2 YYEEEE. The V gene end was trimmed by 6 bases and the J gene end by 1 base; junction bases not matched to a gene: 11. The CDR3 has 16 residues. CDR3 amino acids: CASIVQAGVAQETQYF. DNA for the CDR3: TGTGCCAGCATCGTCCAAGCGGGAGTGGCCCAAGAGACCCAGTACTTC.

The V gene is TRBV6-1, the J gene TRBJ1-1; 8 positions match TRBD1. Per the germline V gene, CDR1 is MNHNS and CDR2 is SASEGT. Trimming at V came to 2 bases and at J to 0 bases, leaving 5 bases not matched to a gene. This CDR3 comprises 16 residues. This CDR3 reads CASSERTGGMNTEAFF. CDR3 in DNA: TGTGCCAGCAGTGAACGAACAGGGGGTATGAACACTGAAGCTTTCTTT.

The V call is TRBV4-1, the J call TRBJ1-1, with 7 bases fitting TRBD1. Unmatched junction bases numbered 11, after V lost 1 base and J lost 6 bases. The CDR3 covers 16 residues. Germline V gene lookup returns CDR1 MGHRA and CDR2 YSYEKL. DNA for the CDR3: TGCGCCAGCAGCCAAGGGTCGGGACAGAGTCGCCCTGAAGCTTTCTTT. It yields the protein CASSQGSGQSRPEAFF.

The V and J genes are TRBV7-9 and TRBJ2-3; 7 nucleotides line up with TRBD2. Germline trimming cut 8 bases from V and 0 bases from J; bases unmatched to any gene: 11. Looked up from germline, CDR1 is SEHNR and CDR2 is FQNEAQ (reference sequence). This CDR3 region has 16 residues. The CDR3 loop reads CASYPTGLLSTDTQYF. CDR3 DNA: TGTGCCAGCTACCCAACGGGACTACTTAGCACAGATACGCAGTATTTT. Full variable domain (missing parts from reference TRBV7-9 and TRBJ2-3): DTGVSQNPRHKITKRGQNVTFRCDPISEHNRLYWYRQTLGQGPEFLTYFQNEAQLEKSRLLSDRFSAERPKGSFSTLEIQRTEQGDSAMYLCASYPTGLLSTDTQYFGPGTRLTVL.

V and J are TRBV24-1 and TRBJ1-5, with D maybe TRBD1 (6 bases). The germline V and J ends were trimmed by 2 bases and 3 bases, with 10 bases remaining between them. The CDR3 length is 15 residues. Germline lookup yields CDR1 KGHDR and CDR2 SFDVKD. The CDR3: CATSDSGALNQPQHF. In DNA form, the CDR3 reads TGTGCCACCAGTGATTCGGGGGCCCTCAATCAGCCCCAGCATTTT.

This clone appeared a single time. The rearrangement joins TRBV7-9 to TRBJ2-1, with D perhaps given as TRBD1 or TRBD2 (5 bases each). This CDR3 is 14 amino acids long. Germline V gene sequence: CDR1 SEHNR, CDR2 FQNEAQ (reference sequence). V shed 5 bases and J shed 4 bases, with 12 bases lying between them. The CDR3 here is CASSRDLLYNEQFF. As DNA, the CDR3 is TGTGCCAGCAGCCGGGACCTCCTGTACAATGAGCAGTTCTTC.

This chain uses TRBV6-5 with TRBJ1-4, with TRBD1 matching 9 bases. Germline-derived CDR1 and CDR2 are MNHEY and SVGAGI. The J segment lost 10 bases and the V segment lost 0 bases, leaving 6 bases of the junction unmatched. CDR3 length: 15 residues. CDR3 DNA sequence: TGTGCCAGCAGTTACTCGTCTACAGGGGGCGGAAAACTGTTTTTT. Translated: CASSYSSTGGGKLFF.

The chain recombines TRBV11-1 with TRBJ2-7; D is possibly TRBD2 (6 bases). This CDR3 contains 16 residues. V gave up 5 bases and J gave up 5 bases, with 22 bases separating them. The V gene's germline CDR1 is SGHAT and CDR2 FQDESV (reference sequence). The CDR3 nucleotides are TGTGCCAGCAGCCGGGGACTTGGTGCGGGTGGGGACGAGCAGTACTTC. Protein: CASSRGLGAGGDEQYF.

The chain is built from TRBV7-2 and TRBJ2-3; D perhaps matches TRBD2 (7 bases). This CDR3 has 15 amino acids. Germline V gives CDR1 SGHTA, CDR2 FQGNSA. The V end was cut by 4 bases, the J end by 6 bases, with 17 bases between. The CDR3 loop is CASSWLGGPEDTQYF. DNA of the CDR3: TGTGCCAGCAGCTGGCTGGGGGGGCCTGAGGATACGCAGTATTTT.

The chain is built from TRBV27 and TRBJ2-7; perhaps TRBD2 as D (6 bases). CDR1 and CDR2 from the germline V gene are MNHEY and SMNVEV (reference sequence). This CDR3 comprises 14 residues. V was trimmed by 4 bases and J by 6 bases, leaving 16 bases between them. The CDR3 nucleotides read TGTGCCAGCAGTTCCGGGGGTGGGGGTTTCGAGCAGTACGTC. Amino acid sequence: CASSSGGGGFEQYV.

This clone appeared a single time. The chain links TRBV27 to TRBJ2-1; no reliable D call. Germline CDR1 and CDR2: MNHEY and SMNVEV (reference sequence). The CDR3 spans 15 residues. Trimming left V 2 bases short and J 1 base short, with 9 bases between. The CDR3 reads CASSLDPGSYNEQFF. CDR3 sequence (DNA): TGTGCCAGCAGTTTAGATCCAGGATCCTACAATGAGCAGTTCTTC.

This clone was counted a few times. The rearrangement links TRBV19 to TRBJ1-2, with no clear D. Trimming took off 8 bases at V and 3 bases at J, with 10 bases between the two ends. The CDR3 runs 12 residues. Germline V CDR1 and CDR2: LNHDA, SQIVND (reference sequence). The chain's CDR3 is CASLGMDYGYTF. In nucleotides, the CDR3 is TGTGCCAGTCTAGGGATGGACTATGGCTACACCTTC.

The rearrangement joins TRBV7-3 to TRBJ1-2, with D possibly being TRBD1 (6 bases). V gave up 3 bases and J gave up 3 bases, with 8 bases separating them. The CDR3 runs to 13 residues. In germline, CDR1 is SGHTA, CDR2 FQGTGA. The CDR3 region is CASSFGGHYGYTF. The CDR3 nucleotides are TGTGCCAGCAGCTTTGGGGGGCACTATGGCTACACCTTC.